Shown below are 29 T cell receptor beta chains from a single sample sequenced in a study of T cell responses to AZD1222 COVID-19 vaccine. Generated by immunoSEQ multiplex PCR, the TCRdb table keeps only in-frame clones and is missing some. Of about 140,000 clones listed, roughly nine tenths are singletons. This specimen consisted of peripheral blood, obtained on day 0 of AZD1222 vaccination. These receptors were collected from an adult in good health.

The rearrangement joins TRBV5-1 to TRBJ1-2; a possible D gene is TRBD1 (5 bases). The CDR3 contains 13 residues. From germline, CDR1 is SGHRS and CDR2 YFSETQ. The V end lost 2 bases, the J end lost 4 bases, and 9 bases lay between the germline ends. CDR3 loop: CASSFSTAYGYTF. DNA for the CDR3: TGCGCCAGCAGCTTTTCGACAGCCTATGGCTACACCTTC.

The chain recombines TRBV4-1 with TRBJ1-5; D gene unclear. Trimming pared 0 bases from V and 0 bases from J, leaving 9 bases between. Germline V gene sequence: CDR1 MGHRA, CDR2 YSYEKL. The CDR3 loop spans 16 amino acids. The CDR3 loop is CASSQDWAFSNQPQHF. CDR3 nucleotide sequence: TGCGCCAGCAGCCAAGATTGGGCGTTTAGCAATCAGCCCCAGCATTTT.

This clone has only a few counts. This chain uses TRBV18 with TRBJ2-7; 9 positions agree with TRBD1. Unmatched junction bases numbered 9, after V lost 4 bases and J lost 5 bases. Germline lookup yields CDR1 KGHSH and CDR2 LQKENI. This CDR3 has 15 amino acids. Here the CDR3 reads CASSLLQDRGNEQYF. DNA of the CDR3: TGTGCCAGCTCACTGCTACAGGACAGGGGTAACGAGCAGTACTTC.

The chain recombines TRBV27 with TRBJ2-7; 13 bases are shared with TRBD2. This CDR3 comprises 16 residues. Germline CDR1 MNHEY, CDR2 SMNVEV (reference sequence). V gave up 3 bases and J gave up 6 bases; unmatched junction bases: 8. CDR3 sequence: CASSLVGLAGAAEQYF. CDR3 nucleotides: TGTGCCAGCAGTTTGGTCGGACTAGCGGGAGCGGCCGAGCAGTACTTC.

V gene TRBV5-4 combines with J gene TRBJ2-1, with 10 bases that match TRBD2. This CDR3 is 19 amino acids long. Germline CDR1 reads SGHNT; CDR2 reads YYREEE (reference sequence). With V trimmed by 6 bases and J by 2 bases, 17 bases remained unmatched. The CDR3, as DNA: TGTGCCAGCAACCCCTGGCCTGTAGCGGGAGGCTCCGCCTACAATGAGCAGTTCTTC. This encodes CASNPWPVAGGSAYNEQFF.

This chain connects TRBV9 to TRBJ2-6; D gene ambiguous. The CDR3 spans 15 residues. The V gene lost 0 bases and the J gene lost 0 bases, with 4 bases spanning the gap. Looked up from germline, CDR1 is SGDLS and CDR2 is YYNGEE. This chain's CDR3 is CASSVESSGANVLTF. CDR3 in DNA: TGTGCCAGCAGCGTAGAGTCCTCTGGGGCCAACGTCCTGACTTTC.

The chain links TRBV13 to TRBJ2-7; TRBD2 matches at 15 bases. V shed 5 bases, J shed 5 bases, and the junction held 10 bases outside the gene matches. The CDR3 runs 17 residues. CDR1 is PRHDT and CDR2 is FYEKMQ in the germline V gene (reference sequence). The DNA for the CDR3 is TGTGCCAGCAGCCCCGGACTAGCGGGAGGGCCGAAAAACGAGCAGTACTTC. Its translation is CASSPGLAGGPKNEQYF. Drawing the rest from reference TRBV13 and TRBJ2-7, the complete variable domain is AAGVIQSPRHLIKEKRETATLKCYPIPRHDTVYWYQQGPGQDPQFLISFYEKMQSDKGSIPDRFSAQQFSDYHSELNMSSLELGDSALYFCASSPGLAGGPKNEQYFGPGTRLTVT.

The chain employs TRBV13 and TRBJ2-3; unclear D gene. The CDR3 consists of 13 residues. CDR1 and CDR2 (germline): PRHDT, FYEKMQ (reference sequence). The V gene lost 2 bases and the J gene lost 4 bases, with 7 bases spanning the gap. The CDR3 region has the DNA TGTGCCAGCAGCTTACTTGTCGCAGATACGCAGTATTTT. Amino acid sequence: CASSLLVADTQYF.

The V gene is TRBV2, the J gene TRBJ1-5; TRBD1 matches at 7 bases. Germline CDR1 is SNHLY and CDR2 is FYNNEI. CDR3 length: 13 residues. The V gene end was trimmed by 7 bases and the J gene end by 6 bases; junction bases not matched to a gene: 6. This CDR3 reads CASKLTGLQPQHF. CDR3 coding DNA: TGTGCCAGCAAACTGACAGGGCTTCAGCCCCAGCATTTT.

This chain joins TRBV18 and TRBJ2-7, with a possible D match to TRBD2 (5 bases). The CDR3 is 13 amino acids. Germline-derived CDR1 and CDR2 are KGHSH and LQKENI. Trimming pared 8 bases from V and 2 bases from J, leaving 13 bases between. The CDR3 DNA follows: TGTGCCAGCCGCGACGCACTAGCCTACGAGCAGTACTTC. Amino acid sequence: CASRDALAYEQYF.

V gene TRBV7-9 combines with J gene TRBJ2-7; 9 nucleotides align to TRBD2. Germline V CDR1 and CDR2: SEHNR, FQNEAQ (reference sequence). Trimming took 1 base from V and 6 from J; bases not matched to a gene: 1. The CDR3 covers 13 residues. Written as DNA, the CDR3 is TGTGCCAGCAGCTTAGAGCGGGGGGTCGAGCAGTACTTC. This codes for CASSLERGVEQYF.

The table lists this clone with a few counts. The DNA for the CDR3 is TGTGCCAGCAGCTTGTTTCGGTACAACTCTGGGGCCAACGTCCTGACTTTC. As protein: CASSLFRYNSGANVLTF. The chain joins TRBV5-6 to TRBJ2-6; D ambiguous. V lost 1 base and J 0 bases, leaving 11 bases between the germline ends. The germline V gene has CDR1 SGHDT and CDR2 YYEEEE. There are 17 residues in the CDR3.

The gene calls are TRBV14 and TRBJ1-2; no reliable D call. CDR1 and CDR2 (germline): SGHDN, FVKESK. This CDR3 is built from 12 residues. Trimming pared 2 bases from V and 5 bases from J, leaving 6 bases between. This chain's CDR3 is CASSQFSYGYTF. In DNA, the CDR3 is TGTGCCAGCAGCCAATTTTCTTATGGCTACACCTTC.

The V gene is TRBV3-1 (or the pseudogene TRBV3-2), the J gene TRBJ2-4, with no clear D. V was trimmed by 1 base and J by 0 bases, leaving 7 bases between them. Germline loops: CDR1 LGHDT, CDR2 YNNKEL (reference sequence). The CDR3 runs to 15 residues. CDR3 residues: CASSQGRTAKNIQYF. For the CDR3, the DNA is TGTGCCAGCAGCCAAGGGCGGACAGCCAAAAACATTCAGTACTTC.

This chain joins TRBV19 and TRBJ2-7; 8 bases align to TRBD1. The CDR3 runs to 13 residues. The trim removed 6 bases at V and 5 bases at J, leaving 6 bases unmatched. Germline-derived CDR1 and CDR2 are LNHDA and SQIVND (reference sequence). CDR3 in DNA: TGTGCCAGTAGCCCCCAGGGGGCCAACGAGCAGTACTTC. As protein: CASSPQGANEQYF.

Written as DNA, the CDR3 is TGTGCCAGCAGTTACTCGATGAAGACAGTAGGGCATGGCTACACCTTC. This sequence encodes CASSYSMKTVGHGYTF. The chain has TRBV6-2 or TRBV6-3 and TRBJ1-2; tentative D call: TRBD1 (5 bases). The CDR3 covers 16 residues. CDR1 and CDR2 from the germline V gene are MNHEY and SVGEGT. V shed 0 bases and J shed 6 bases, with 17 bases lying between them.

The chain employs TRBV4-3 and TRBJ2-7; weak D call: TRBD2 (5 bases). Germline values: CDR1 LGHNA, CDR2 YSLEER. V shed 3 bases and J shed 0 bases, with 12 bases lying between them. CDR3 length: 15 amino acids. CDR3 sequence: CASSQDFGSSYEQYF. In nucleotides, the CDR3 is TGCGCCAGCAGCCAGGACTTCGGTAGCTCCTACGAGCAGTACTTC.

The chain couples TRBV2 to TRBJ2-3; D is unclear. V dropped 1 base and J dropped 0 bases, with 8 bases sitting between them. Germline assignment: CDR1 SNHLY and CDR2 FYNNEI. CDR3 length: 15 residues. The CDR3 nucleotides read TGTGCCAGCAGTGAAGGTCCCACTAGCACAGATACGCAGTATTTT. Protein sequence: CASSEGPTSTDTQYF.

The V gene is TRBV4-3, the J gene TRBJ1-4, with D possibly TRBD1 on 5 matching bases. Per germline, CDR1 LGHNA and CDR2 YSLEER. This CDR3 has 14 amino acids. The V and J ends lost 3 bases and 8 bases respectively, with 13 bases between them. The DNA of the CDR3 is TGCGCCAGCAGCCAGGGGCAGGGAAACGAAAAACTGTTTTTT. Translating it yields CASSQGQGNEKLFF.

This clone appeared once. The gene calls are TRBV19 and TRBJ2-7, with a tentative D call TRBD1 (8 bases). CDR3 length equals 13 residues. Per the germline V gene, CDR1 is LNHDA and CDR2 is SQIVND (reference sequence). Trimming left V 9 bases short and J 6 bases short, with 18 bases between. CDR3 nucleotide sequence: TGTGCCAGCTCACAGGGGGGGGGAACCGAGCAGTACTTC. Translated, it gives CASSQGGGTEQYF.

The chain links TRBV7-9 to TRBJ1-4; TRBD1 might be the D (6 bases). The CDR3 is 18 amino acids. CDR1 is SEHNR, CDR2 FQNEAQ, per germline (reference sequence). V shed 6 bases and J shed 4 bases, with 24 bases lying between them. CDR3 sequence (DNA): TGTGCCAGCAGTTGGGACACAGTGTACCCGCCGATTAATGAAAAACTGTTTTTT. Translated, it gives CASSWDTVYPPINEKLFF.

This rearrangement joins TRBV7-2 to TRBJ1-1, with 9 positions matching TRBD1. The trim removed 4 bases at V and 5 bases at J, leaving 8 bases unmatched. Germline assignment: CDR1 SGHTA and CDR2 FQGNSA. This CDR3 contains 15 residues. The CDR3 DNA reads as TGTGCCAGCAGCTACTACAGGGGGCGCCGGACTGAAGCTTTCTTT. It yields the protein CASSYYRGRRTEAFF.

V is TRBV4-3 and J is TRBJ1-2; a possible D gene is TRBD1 (5 bases). The CDR3 contains 14 residues. V lost 0 bases, J lost 8 bases, and 13 bases lay in between. The germline V gene has CDR1 LGHNA and CDR2 YSLEER. DNA for the CDR3: TGCGCCAGCAGCCAAGATATCGGGACTCGGGGCTACACCTTC. Its protein product is CASSQDIGTRGYTF.

CDR3 sequence (DNA): TGTGCCAGCAGCCAAAGGGCTACAACTAATGAAAAACTGTTTTTT. Encoded protein: CASSQRATTNEKLFF. The V and J genes are TRBV3-1 (or the pseudogene TRBV3-2) and TRBJ1-4; D unresolved. V lost 2 bases, J lost 0 bases, and 7 bases lay in between. Per the germline V gene, CDR1 is LGHDT and CDR2 is YNNKEL (reference sequence). This CDR3 comprises 15 residues.

The genes are TRBV4-3 and TRBJ2-4; D unresolved. This CDR3 has 15 residues. V was shortened by 0 bases and J by 5 bases, with 11 bases between the two germline ends. Germline V gives CDR1 LGHNA, CDR2 YSLEER. CDR3 residues: CASSQDRRVENIQYF. The CDR3 DNA reads as TGCGCCAGCAGCCAAGATAGAAGGGTTGAAAACATTCAGTACTTC.

The chain is built from TRBV10-1 and TRBJ2-5; weak D call: TRBD1 (6 bases). The germline V gene encodes CDR1 WNHNN and CDR2 SYGVQD (reference sequence). V was clipped by 7 bases and J by 2 bases, with 20 bases between them. This CDR3 is 16 amino acids long. The DNA for the CDR3 is TGCGCCAGCACCCAGTCCCGGGACACATATCAAGAGACCCAGTACTTC. Protein product: CASTQSRDTYQETQYF.

The rearrangement uses TRBV30 and TRBJ2-7, with 10 bases that match TRBD1. Trimming at V came to 5 bases and at J to 2 bases, leaving 3 bases not matched to a gene. Germline-derived CDR1 and CDR2 are GTSNPN and SVGIG (reference sequence). CDR3 length: 13 amino acids. CDR3 DNA: TGTGCCTGGGGACAGGGGGTACCCTACGAGCAGTACTTC. Amino acids: CAWGQGVPYEQYF.

Many counts were recorded for this clone. This chain joins TRBV29-1 and TRBJ2-2; 7 nucleotides line up with TRBD1. V shed 2 bases and J 6 bases; nucleotides not matched to a gene: 3. CDR3 length: 13 amino acids. The V gene's germline CDR1 is SQVTM and CDR2 ANQGSEA. CDR3 residues: CSVETGAAGELFF. The CDR3 DNA is TGCAGCGTTGAAACAGGGGCTGCCGGGGAGCTGTTTTTT.

This chain uses TRBV6-4 with TRBJ2-2; 9 bases line up with TRBD2. V gave up 5 bases and J gave up 3 bases; unmatched junction bases: 10. Germline values: CDR1 MRHNA, CDR2 SNTAGT. The CDR3 has 17 residues. The CDR3 region has the DNA TGTGCCAGCAGTTTTCCCGGGACTAGCAGGCACACCGGGGAGCTGTTTTTT. It yields the protein CASSFPGTSRHTGELFF.